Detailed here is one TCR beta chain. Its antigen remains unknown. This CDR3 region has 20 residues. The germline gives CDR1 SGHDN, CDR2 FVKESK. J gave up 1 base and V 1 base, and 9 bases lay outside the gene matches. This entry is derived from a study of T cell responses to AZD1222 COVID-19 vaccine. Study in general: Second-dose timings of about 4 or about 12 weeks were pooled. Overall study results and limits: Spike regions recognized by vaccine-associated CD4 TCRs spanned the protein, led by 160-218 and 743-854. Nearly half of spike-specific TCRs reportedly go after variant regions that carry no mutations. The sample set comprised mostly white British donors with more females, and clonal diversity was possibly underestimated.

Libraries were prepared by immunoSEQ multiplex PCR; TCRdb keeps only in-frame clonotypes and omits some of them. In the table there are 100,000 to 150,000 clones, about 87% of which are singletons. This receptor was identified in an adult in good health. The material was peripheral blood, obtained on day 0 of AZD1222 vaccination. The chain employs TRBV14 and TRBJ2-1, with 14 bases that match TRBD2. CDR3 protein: CASSQVGRGLAGASYNEQFF. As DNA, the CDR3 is TGTGCCAGCAGCCAAGTCGGTCGGGGACTAGCGGGAGCATCCTACAATGAGCAGTTCTTC.